One and the same sample provided the 9 T cell receptor beta chains below, sequenced in a study of radiation and T cells in renal cell carcinoma. Described time point: blood 4 weeks post-SBRT, at nephrectomy. Indicated treatment: 15 Gy SBRT to primary tumor, nephrectomy 4 weeks later. Profiling relied on immunoSEQ multiplex PCR, and the TCRdb table lists in-frame clones only, not all of them. This sample has about 62,000 clones, with roughly 80% found just once. This sample comprised blood, obtained from a patient whose treatment included radiotherapy and nephrectomy. The receptor source for this set is a man aged 60-69 years with renal cell carcinoma.

A few counts support this clone. The rearrangement joins TRBV9 to TRBJ1-1; D remains unclear. The CDR3 runs 15 residues. Per germline, CDR1 SGDLS and CDR2 YYNGEE. Trimming cost V 2 bases and J 5 bases, with 16 bases left between them. The CDR3 coding sequence is TGTGCCAGCAGCGTCAGTGGGGTGAGTGGGACTGAAGCTTTCTTT. Its translation is CASSVSGVSGTEAFF.

V gene TRBV6-6 combines with J gene TRBJ1-4, with D perhaps TRBD1 (6 bases). Germline V gives CDR1 MNHNY, CDR2 SVGAGI (reference sequence). CDR3 length: 16 amino acids. Trimming removed 2 bases from V and 4 bases from J, with 14 bases in between. CDR3 sequence: CASSYGRGAYNEKLFF. The DNA for the CDR3 is TGTGCCAGCAGTTACGGGCGGGGGGCTTATAATGAAAAACTGTTTTTT.

V gene TRBV6-4 combines with J gene TRBJ2-5, with D tentatively TRBD1 or TRBD2 (5 bases each). The CDR3 loop spans 18 amino acids. V was cut by 4 bases and J by 4 bases, with 25 bases left in between. CDR1 and CDR2 (germline): MRHNA, SNTAGT. CDR3 in amino acids: CASSGRVWGTLPLETQYF. The CDR3 nucleotides are TGTGCCAGCAGTGGTAGGGTGTGGGGGACCCTCCCTTTAGAGACCCAGTACTTC.

The V and J genes are TRBV11-3 and TRBJ2-5; possible D gene TRBD2, 6 bases. The V gene lost 0 bases and the J gene lost 3 bases, with 11 bases spanning the gap. CDR3 length: 15 amino acids. Germline CDR1 SGHNT, CDR2 YENEEA. For the CDR3, the DNA is TGTGCCAGCAGCTTAGAAAGCGGGCTGAAAGAGACCCAGTACTTC. Protein product: CASSLESGLKETQYF. Combining the CDR3 with reference TRBV11-3 and TRBJ2-5 gives the whole variable domain EAGVVQSPRYKIIEKKQPVAFWCNPISGHNTLYWYLQNLGQGPELLIRYENEEAVDDSQLPKDRFSAERLKGVDSTLKIQPAELGDSAVYLCASSLESGLKETQYFGPGTRLLVL.

In this sample, this clone turned up a few times. The J gene is TRBJ2-3, the V gene TRBV19; D is ambiguous. Trimming stripped 9 bases from V and 2 bases from J, with 12 bases between. The CDR3 is made up of 13 amino acids. Germline-derived CDR1 and CDR2 are LNHDA and SQIVND (reference sequence). Written as DNA, the CDR3 is TGTGCCAGCTTAGGCCGATCCACAGATACGCAGTATTTT. It specifies CASLGRSTDTQYF.

The CDR3 bases are TGTGCCAGCAGCTTAGCAGGGGGCGGTTGGAATCAGCCCCAGCATTTT. Translating it yields CASSLAGGGWNQPQHF. The genes are TRBV7-8 and TRBJ1-5, with 7 bases identical to TRBD1. The CDR3 sequence is 16 residues long. CDR1 is SGHVS, CDR2 FQNEAQ, per germline. The ends lost 0 bases at V and 4 bases at J; junction bases unmatched: 6.

V and J are TRBV7-8 and TRBJ2-1; possibly TRBD1 or TRBD2 for D (5 bases each). CDR3 length: 14 amino acids. The germline V gene has CDR1 SGHVS and CDR2 FQNEAQ. Trimming removed 4 bases from V and 4 bases from J, with 11 bases in between. For the CDR3, the DNA is TGTGCCAGCAGCTCCCCGGGGCTTTACAATGAGCAGTTCTTC. Its translation is CASSSPGLYNEQFF.

CDR3 protein: CAWSDLAGVHNEQFF. The CDR3 DNA reads TGTGCCTGGAGCGACCTAGCGGGAGTCCACAATGAGCAGTTCTTC. The chain joins TRBV30 to TRBJ2-1, with 10 bases matching TRBD2. Germline-derived CDR1 and CDR2 are GTSNPN and SVGIG (reference sequence). This CDR3 has 15 amino acids. The V and J ends lost 3 bases and 5 bases, in that order; junction bases with no gene match: 7.

With respect to this clone: Within the sample, other DNA sequences also encode this same CDR3. This chain links TRBV10-2 with TRBJ1-1; possibly TRBD1 for D (6 bases). V was shortened by 2 bases and J by 1 base, with 11 bases between the two germline ends. The V gene's germline CDR1 is WSHSY and CDR2 SAAADI. This CDR3 spans 15 amino acids. CDR3: CASSEGGRGNTEAFF. DNA for the CDR3: TGCGCCAGCAGTGAGGGGGGCAGGGGGAACACTGAAGCTTTCTTT.